These 25 T cell receptor beta chains were all obtained from the same sample, sequenced in a study of CXCR3-negative and CXCR3-positive naive CD8 T cells. With UMI labels, 5' RACE was used to prepare the TRB cDNA libraries. TCRdb derives one entry per CDR3 protein from the 5' RACE reads, leaving out DNA. The table lists about 30,000 distinct CDR3 sequences. The sample was memory CD8+ T cells from blood. The receptor set was obtained from a human donor in good health. Some clones in this sample may be carry-over from other donors' samples.

This rearrangement joins TRBV2 to TRBJ1-2. The CDR3 consists of 14 residues. Germline V gene sequence: CDR1 SNHLY, CDR2 FYNNEI. CDR3 sequence: CASKEVGSNYGYTF.

The chain links TRBV9 to TRBJ1-4. Germline CDR1 is SGDLS and CDR2 is YYNGEE. There are 15 residues in the CDR3. CDR3 residues: CASSVAGAVNEKLFF.

The chain employs TRBV25-1 and TRBJ2-2; TCRdb lists TRBD2, though no DNA is available to test this call. Germline CDR1 is MGHDK and CDR2 is SYGVNS. The CDR3 is 14 amino acids. The CDR3 sequence: CASIEGSNTGELFF.

The chain employs TRBV6-2 or TRBV6-3 and TRBJ2-7; absent DNA, TCRdb's TRBD1 call cannot be checked. Germline V gene data show CDR1 as MNHEY and CDR2 as SVGEGT. CDR3 length: 16 residues. CDR3 region: CASSYLMRRDTYEQYF.

The V and J genes are TRBV27 and TRBJ2-7; TCRdb lists TRBD2, though no DNA is available to test this call. Germline V gene data show CDR1 as MNHEY and CDR2 as SMNVEV (reference sequence). The CDR3 loop spans 16 amino acids. The CDR3 is CASSLLAGGLLYEQYF.

This chain uses TRBV29-1 with TRBJ2-7; TCRdb names TRBD1, which stays unverified in the absence of DNA. In germline, CDR1 is SQVTM, CDR2 ANQGSEA. The CDR3 consists of 14 residues. This chain's CDR3 is CSVEGTGGVDEQYF.

The chain couples TRBV20-1 to TRBJ2-5; TCRdb lists TRBD2, though no DNA is available to test this call. The CDR3 loop spans 16 amino acids. Germline CDR1 DFQATT, CDR2 SNEGSKA (reference sequence). This chain's CDR3 is CSARGWTSGGKETQYF.

This sequence joins TRBV20-1 and TRBJ1-1; TCRdb proposes TRBD1, but this gene call is untestable without DNA. The CDR3 covers 14 residues. Germline-derived CDR1 and CDR2 are DFQATT and SNEGSKA (reference sequence). CDR3 amino acids: CSATDRQANTEAFF.

The gene calls are TRBV29-1 and TRBJ2-1; TCRdb outputs TRBD2, but without DNA this stays unchecked. The V gene's germline CDR1 is SQVTM and CDR2 ANQGSEA. This CDR3 spans 15 amino acids. The CDR3 region is CSVVISGVLANEQFF.

The chain joins TRBV29-1 to TRBJ2-7; no DNA is available, so the TRBD1 call from TCRdb remains unchecked. Germline CDR1 is SQVTM and CDR2 is ANQGSEA. This CDR3 contains 13 residues. The CDR3 protein is CSVEQGSGDEQYF.

Here the CDR3 reads CASSQGIAKNIQYF. The rearrangement links TRBV28 to TRBJ2-4. Per the germline V gene, CDR1 is MDHEN and CDR2 is SYDVKM. CDR3 length equals 14 residues.

This chain connects TRBV28 to TRBJ2-3. This CDR3 region has 14 residues. Germline assignment: CDR1 MDHEN and CDR2 SYDVKM. CDR3: CASSRGQAGDTQYF.

The chain's CDR3 is CSAQAGSEGSQPQHF. The chain uses TRBV20-1 and TRBJ1-5; TCRdb picks TRBD1, but there is no DNA to check that call. Germline V gene sequence: CDR1 DFQATT, CDR2 SNEGSKA (reference sequence). The CDR3 consists of 15 residues.

The chain has TRBV11-2 and TRBJ2-1. In germline, CDR1 is SGHAT, CDR2 FQNNGV. This CDR3 contains 11 residues. CDR3: CASSLADEQFF.

The rearrangement uses TRBV4-1 and TRBJ2-1; TCRdb's D call, TRBD2, is unchecked because there is no DNA. CDR1 MGHRA and CDR2 YSYEKL come from the germline V gene. The CDR3 has 13 amino acids. CDR3 sequence reads: CASSQGLAPQQFF.

The chain recombines TRBV20-1 with TRBJ2-7; TCRdb gives TRBD1 as the D gene, but with no DNA this cannot be confirmed. The CDR3 is 14 residues long. Germline CDR1 is DFQATT and CDR2 is SNEGSKA (reference sequence). CDR3 sequence reads: CSAYDTGISYEQYF.

The chain is built from TRBV7-2 and TRBJ2-7; lacking DNA, the TRBD1 call made by TCRdb goes unchecked. This CDR3 has 15 residues. The germline CDR1 and CDR2 sequences are SGHTA and FQGNSA. The CDR3 region is CASSSFLGGSYEQYF.

The chain joins TRBV20-1 to TRBJ1-1; as DNA is missing, the TRBD1 call by TCRdb cannot be tested. The CDR3 is 19 amino acids. Germline CDR1 and CDR2: DFQATT and SNEGSKA (reference sequence). The CDR3 region is CSARDRVRWTGTMNTEAFF.

CDR3 region: CASREDRGDTEAFF. V gene TRBV2 combines with J gene TRBJ1-1; absent DNA, TCRdb's TRBD1 call cannot be checked. Germline assignment: CDR1 SNHLY and CDR2 FYNNEI. This CDR3 has 14 amino acids. Full variable domain (rest looked up from reference TRBV2 and TRBJ1-1): EPEVTQTPSHQVTQMGQEVILRCVPISNHLYFYWYRQILGQKVEFLVSFYNNEISEKSEIFDDQFSVERPDGSNFTLKIRSTKLEDSAMYFCASREDRGDTEAFFGQGTRLTVV.

The genes are TRBV4-2 and TRBJ2-7; TCRdb reports TRBD1, a call that lacks DNA to check it against. This CDR3 is 15 amino acids long. Germline CDR1 reads LGHNA; CDR2 reads YNFKEQ. The CDR3: CASSQARGESYEQYF.

V is TRBV21-1 and J is TRBJ2-5. TRBV21-1 is shown as a pseudogene. The CDR3 is 11 residues long. The CDR3 here is CASRGQETQYF.

The CDR3 region is CSARDYGNYGYTF. The chain uses TRBV20-1 and TRBJ1-2. The CDR3 runs to 13 residues. The germline V gene encodes CDR1 DFQATT and CDR2 SNEGSKA (reference sequence).

The V and J genes are TRBV6-2 or TRBV6-3 and TRBJ2-1. The CDR3 length is 16 residues. Germline V gene sequence: CDR1 MNHEY, CDR2 SVGEGT. CDR3 protein: CASSYLAMPLLNEQFF.

V usage is TRBV6-1 and J usage is TRBJ2-1. CDR1 MNHNS and CDR2 SASEGT come from the germline V gene. The CDR3 contains 18 residues. CDR3 sequence: CASSEAHRSGLRYNEQFF.

This sequence joins TRBV27 and TRBJ1-5; TCRdb designates TRBD1, a call that cannot be tested without DNA. The CDR3 has 14 amino acids. Per germline, CDR1 MNHEY and CDR2 SMNVEV (reference sequence). The chain's CDR3 is CASGWGSENQPQHF.